A single sample gave rise to the 26 T cell receptor beta chains below, sequenced in a study of T-cell reconstitution after alpha-beta-depleted transplantation in children. This sample's TCRbeta library carried unique molecular identifier barcodes. MiXCR, run by TCRdb on the PCR reads, gives a single entry per CDR3 protein. Of 800,000 to 1,000,000 distinct CDR3 sequences in the sample, roughly 29% were seen once. The material was PBMCs, mostly from graft donor cells, obtained 360 days after TCRalphabeta/CD19-depleted stem cell transplant. Receptor source: a boy less than two years old who had a stem cell transplant for SCID, so the T cells may come from the graft donor.

This clonotype has more than one count but fewer than ten. V gene TRBV5-6 combines with J gene TRBJ2-7; no clear D gene. The germline V gene has CDR1 SGHDT and CDR2 YYEEEE. Trimming removed 4 bases at V and 0 bases at J, with 17 bases between. The CDR3 is 16 amino acids. CDR3 coding DNA: TGTGCCAGCAGCCCCCACACACTCATTGCCTCCTACGAGCAGTACTTC. This sequence encodes CASSPHTLIASYEQYF.

The chain joins TRBV7-8 to TRBJ2-7, with 7 bases identical to TRBD2. CDR1 SGHVS and CDR2 FQNEAQ come from the germline V gene. The J segment lost 3 bases and the V segment lost 4 bases, leaving 6 bases of the junction unmatched. The CDR3 contains 14 residues. The CDR3 region is CASSSSGVLYEQYF. As DNA, the CDR3 is TGTGCCAGCAGCTCGAGCGGGGTACTCTACGAGCAGTACTTC.

The chain combines TRBV9 with TRBJ2-7; TRBD1 aligns across 7 bases. CDR3 length: 13 residues. The germline CDR1 and CDR2 sequences are SGDLS and YYNGEE. The J segment lost 7 bases and the V segment lost 2 bases, leaving 6 bases of the junction unmatched. CDR3 protein: CASSVADRLEQYF. For the CDR3, the DNA is TGTGCCAGCAGCGTCGCGGACAGGCTAGAGCAGTACTTC.

V gene TRBV5-6 combines with J gene TRBJ1-1; D call uncertain. The V end was cut by 0 bases, the J end by 3 bases, with 9 bases between. Germline CDR1 and CDR2: SGHDT and YYEEEE. The CDR3 extends over 14 amino acids. The CDR3 region has the DNA TGTGCCAGCAGCTTGGCCGTAGGGTACACTGAAGCTTTCTTT. Protein: CASSLAVGYTEAFF. Filled out from reference TRBV5-6 and TRBJ1-1, the complete variable domain reads DAGVTQSPTHLIKTRGQQVTLRCSPKSGHDTVSWYQQALGQGPQFIFQYYEEEERQRGNFPDRFSGHQFPNYSSELNVNALLLGDSALYLCASSLAVGYTEAFFGQGTRLTVV.

The chain employs TRBV15 and TRBJ1-1, with 7 bases aligning to TRBD1. The CDR3 is 13 residues long. Trimming at V came to 1 base and at J to 10 bases, leaving 6 bases not matched to a gene. CDR1 and CDR2 (germline): LNHNV, YYDKDF (reference sequence). CDR3 protein: CATSRVGAGGAFF. DNA for the CDR3: TGTGCCACCAGCAGAGTGGGTGCAGGGGGAGCTTTCTTT.

The V and J genes are TRBV20-1 and TRBJ2-2; no clear D. CDR1 and CDR2 from the germline V gene are DFQATT and SNEGSKA (reference sequence). Trimming took off 0 bases at V and 1 base at J, with 12 bases between the two ends. This CDR3 region has 16 residues. This chain's CDR3 is CSARDLGLLNTGELFF. CDR3 nucleotide sequence: TGCAGTGCTAGAGATTTGGGCTTACTGAACACCGGGGAGCTGTTTTTT.

The chain is built from TRBV28 and TRBJ1-1, with 7 bases lining up with TRBD1. The CDR3 consists of 18 residues. V was pared by 1 base and J by 4 bases, with 15 bases of the junction left unmatched. Looked up from germline, CDR1 is MDHEN and CDR2 is SYDVKM. CDR3 DNA: TGTGCCAGCAGTTTATCTGTAGGTTGGGGACAGCGAAGCACTGAAGCTTTCTTT. As protein: CASSLSVGWGQRSTEAFF.

This clonotype was detected a few times. The gene calls are TRBV7-9 and TRBJ2-2, with TRBD1 identical over 7 bases. This CDR3 has 18 residues. Germline V lookup: CDR1 SEHNR, CDR2 FQNEAQ (reference sequence). The junction had 12 bases not matched to a gene; V was cut back by 5 bases and J by 0 bases. CDR3 DNA sequence: TGTGCCAGCAGCATAAACACAAGGGGGCTCCCGAACACCGGGGAGCTGTTTTTT. Protein product: CASSINTRGLPNTGELFF.

This clonotype was detected a few times. V gene TRBV20-1 combines with J gene TRBJ2-3; 12 nucleotides line up with TRBD2. Germline values: CDR1 DFQATT, CDR2 SNEGSKA (reference sequence). The CDR3 covers 14 residues. CDR3 sequence (DNA): TGCAGCGGACTAGCGGGACAGAACACAGATACGCAGTATTTT. It encodes CSGLAGQNTDTQYF.

The chain couples TRBV12-3 or TRBV12-4 to TRBJ2-3; D tentatively fits TRBD1 or TRBD2 (5 bases each). V lost 4 bases, J lost 6 bases, and 11 bases lay in between. The CDR3 has 13 residues. The CDR3 reads CASSSGPGDTQYF. CDR3 sequence (DNA): TGTGCCAGCAGTTCGGGGCCCGGCGATACGCAGTATTTT.

V and J are TRBV5-1 and TRBJ2-7, with D unclear. This CDR3 region has 12 residues. Germline V gene sequence: CDR1 SGHRS, CDR2 YFSETQ. V lost 7 bases, J lost 7 bases, and 15 bases lay in between. The CDR3 sequence is CASGFGVEEQYF. CDR3 DNA: TGCGCCAGCGGATTTGGAGTTGAAGAGCAGTACTTC.

The chain has TRBV9 and TRBJ2-1, with D perhaps matching TRBD1 or TRBD2 (6 bases each). The CDR3 covers 17 residues. Deletions cut 3 bases from V and 4 bases from J, with 20 bases between. Germline V gene data show CDR1 as SGDLS and CDR2 as YYNGEE. The CDR3 reads CASSEGGFRELYNEQFF. CDR3 sequence (DNA): TGTGCCAGCAGCGAGGGGGGATTTCGGGAACTTTACAATGAGCAGTTCTTC.

This clonotype occurred a few times. The V gene is TRBV12-3 or TRBV12-4, the J gene TRBJ2-6; tentative D call: TRBD1 (6 bases). The V gene lost 10 bases and the J gene lost 0 bases, with 10 bases spanning the gap. The CDR3 covers 14 residues. The CDR3 protein is CAILGHSGANVLTF. CDR3 DNA: TGTGCCATCTTGGGACACTCTGGGGCCAACGTCCTGACTTTC.

This clonotype was counted between two and nine times. The rearrangement joins TRBV29-1 to TRBJ2-7; 8 nucleotides line up with TRBD1. Germline CDR1 and CDR2: SQVTM and ANQGSEA. Germline trimming cut 7 bases from V and 3 bases from J; bases unmatched to any gene: 8. This CDR3 has 13 residues. In DNA, the CDR3 is TGCAGCGCCATGGACAGGGAAAACTACGAGCAGTACTTC. Amino acid sequence: CSAMDRENYEQYF.

This sequence joins TRBV27 and TRBJ2-5; TRBD2 matches 12 bases. Losses at the gene ends were 10 bases for V and 7 bases for J; bases not matched to a gene: 7. This CDR3 is built from 13 residues. Germline CDR1 and CDR2: MNHEY and SMNVEV (reference sequence). The CDR3 bases are TGTGCCACCCGGACTAGCGGGGTTGGGACCCAGTACTTC. Residues: CATRTSGVGTQYF.

Here the CDR3 reads CASSFAGLANTGELFF. CDR3 coding DNA: TGTGCCAGCAGCTTCGCGGGACTAGCAAACACCGGGGAGCTGTTTTTT. The chain couples TRBV7-2 to TRBJ2-2, with TRBD2 identical over 9 bases. Germline loops: CDR1 SGHTA, CDR2 FQGNSA. V was pared by 3 bases and J by 2 bases, with 4 bases of the junction left unmatched. The CDR3 has 16 residues. Full variable domain (outside the CDR3, taken from reference TRBV7-2 and TRBJ2-2): GAGVSQSPSNKVTEKGKDVELRCDPISGHTALYWYRQSLGQGLEFLIYFQGNSAPDKSGLPSDRFSAERTGGSVSTLTIQRTQQEDSAVYLCASSFAGLANTGELFFGEGSRLTVL.

This chain joins TRBV7-2 and TRBJ1-2; D gene uncertain. The CDR3 contains 15 residues. CDR1 SGHTA and CDR2 FQGNSA come from the germline V gene. V lost 1 base, J lost 1 base, and 10 bases lay in between. The chain's CDR3 is CASSLGHTINYGYTF. The DNA of the CDR3 is TGTGCCAGCAGCTTAGGACATACCATTAACTATGGCTACACCTTC.

This chain uses TRBV2 with TRBJ2-7; D is perhaps TRBD1 (6 bases). V was clipped by 4 bases and J by 7 bases, with 14 bases between them. The CDR3 has 13 amino acids. Per the germline V gene, CDR1 is SNHLY and CDR2 is FYNNEI. Here the CDR3 DNA reads TGTGCCAGCAGTGCCGACAGGAGCCGGGAGCAGTACTTC. The encoded protein is CASSADRSREQYF.

CDR3 nucleotides: TGTGCCAGCTCACCACCGAGGCAGCAGACCTTCTATGGCTACACCTTC. Its translation: CASSPPRQQTFYGYTF. The gene calls are TRBV18 and TRBJ1-2; D gene uncertain. This CDR3 comprises 16 residues. V was pared by 0 bases and J by 4 bases, with 15 bases between. Per germline, CDR1 KGHSH and CDR2 LQKENI.

Only a few counts were recorded for this clonotype. The chain links TRBV20-1 to TRBJ2-2; possible D gene TRBD1, 5 bases. Germline V gives CDR1 DFQATT, CDR2 SNEGSKA (reference sequence). Trimming removed 2 bases from V and 1 base from J, with 14 bases in between. The CDR3 totals 16 residues. This chain's CDR3 is CSARPPRAVNTGELFF. CDR3 sequence (DNA): TGCAGTGCTAGACCCCCCAGGGCGGTGAACACCGGGGAGCTGTTTTTT.

V is TRBV6-5 and J is TRBJ2-3; tentatively, D is TRBD1 (5 bases). This CDR3 region has 15 residues. V was shortened by 2 bases and J by 5 bases, with 14 bases between the two germline ends. Germline CDR1 is MNHEY and CDR2 is SVGAGI. The CDR3 DNA is TGTGCCAGCAGTTACGCAGGGAACACGGGAGATACGCAGTATTTT. Translated: CASSYAGNTGDTQYF.

The chain uses TRBV5-1 and TRBJ2-5; D is possibly TRBD1 (6 bases). Germline V CDR1 and CDR2: SGHRS, YFSETQ. The V end was cut by 5 bases, the J end by 1 base, with 12 bases between. The CDR3 totals 14 residues. This CDR3 reads CASRRRGIQETQYF. In DNA form, the CDR3 reads TGCGCCAGCAGGCGCAGGGGTATCCAAGAGACCCAGTACTTC.

By sample fraction, this clonotype is medium-sized. The chain couples TRBV10-2 to TRBJ2-1; either TRBD1 or TRBD2 may fit D (6 bases each). Per the germline V gene, CDR1 is WSHSY and CDR2 is SAAADI. Trimming took 3 bases from V and 1 from J, leaving 10 bases between them. This CDR3 is 15 amino acids long. CDR3 region: CASSEGGLSYNEQFF. CDR3 in DNA: TGCGCCAGCAGTGAAGGGGGGCTTTCCTACAATGAGCAGTTCTTC.

The chain recombines TRBV4-3 with TRBJ2-2; 9 bases fit TRBD1. The CDR3 consists of 17 residues. The germline V gene has CDR1 LGHNA and CDR2 YSLEER. Unmatched junction bases numbered 8, after V lost 2 bases and J lost 4 bases. CDR3 sequence (DNA): TGCGCCAGCAGCCAACTGGGACAGGGAAAATTCACCGGGGAGCTGTTTTTT. Amino acid sequence: CASSQLGQGKFTGELFF.

The chain employs TRBV11-1 and TRBJ1-4, with D tentatively TRBD1 (5 bases). This CDR3 region has 19 residues. Trimming took 4 bases from V and 3 from J, leaving 24 bases between them. Germline assignment: CDR1 SGHAT and CDR2 FQDESV (reference sequence). The CDR3 spells CASSSPPTVSLLANEKLFF. CDR3 bases: TGTGCCAGCAGCTCCCCTCCGACAGTGTCCCTATTGGCTAATGAAAAACTGTTTTTT.

A word on this clonotype: The junction does not match germline at one end; this may be a read error. This sequence joins TRBV5-6 and TRBJ2-1; D is unclear. The germline gives CDR1 SGHDT, CDR2 YYEEEE. This CDR3 contains 12 residues. CDR3 nucleotide sequence: TGTGCCAGCAGCCTGGTTGACTCGGCGCCTCTCTTC. It codes for CASSLVDSAPLF. The complete variable domain, with remaining parts taken from reference TRBV5-6 and TRBJ2-1, reads DAGVTQSPTHLIKTRGQQVTLRCSPKSGHDTVSWYQQALGQGPQFIFQYYEEEERQRGNFPDRFSGHQFPNYSSELNVNALLLGDSALYLCASSLVDSAPLFGPGTRLTVL.